What follows is one TCR beta chain and its context. The germline V gene encodes CDR1 SGHRS and CDR2 YFSETQ. This CDR3 spans 13 amino acids. The V end lost 0 bases, the J end lost 6 bases, and 7 bases lay between the germline ends. The sample is drawn from a study of blood T cell repertoires in COVID-19. On the study more broadly: COVID-19 samples from acute and convalescent phases originated in the United States, Italy and Spain. Sample material is recorded as cDNA or gDNA derived from T cells, B-cell-depleted T cells, or PBMCs.

Original analysis: Researchers report that nucleated cell counts were estimated from reference gene primer amplification. Repertoires were generated with immunoSEQ multiplex PCR, while TCRdb's copy carries only in-frame clones and drops some. The D gene and trimming were derived from the DNA, and the V and J assignments and clone size from that table. The sample holds some 200,000 clones; around 92% are singletons and the top ten take roughly 1.2%. This clonotype originated in a man between 25 and 39 years old with acute or convalescent COVID-19. The gene calls are TRBV5-1 and TRBJ2-4; possibly TRBD1 for D (6 bases). Sequencing was done on a sample of peripheral blood. The DNA for the CDR3 is TGCGCCAGCAGCTTGGACAGGGTAAACATTCAGTACTTC. Encoded protein: CASSLDRVNIQYF.